This T cell receptor (beta chain) comes out of a study of OX40 agonist ivuxolimab in advanced cancers. Clones were sequenced by immunoSEQ multiplex PCR, and TCRdb holds only the in-frame ones, with some missing. This sample has some 95,000 clones, with under 95% found just once. Trimming stripped 0 bases from V and 0 bases from J, with 3 bases between. CDR1 and CDR2 (germline): SGHRS, YFSETQ. The CDR3 spans 13 residues. The chain is built from TRBV5-1 and TRBJ1-1; no reliable D call. The starting material was CD4+ or CD8+ T cells sorted from blood, obtained in a trial of the OX40 agonist ivuxolimab. The source of this sequence is an adult with an advanced solid tumor such as melanoma, head and neck, liver or kidney cancer. The CDR3 reads CASSLDMNTEAFF. The DNA of the CDR3 is TGCGCCAGCAGCTTGGACATGAACACTGAAGCTTTCTTT.